The sequence of this TCR beta chain was determined in a study of cytomegalovirus exposure and HLA in healthy donors. Overall study context: The early release's HLA-typed donors yielded 78 million or so unique TCRs. General observations from the study: Associated with cytomegalovirus, according to the listing, were some 150 TCR beta chains. Testing in vitro showed a few CMV-associated chains specific for CMV antigens. In a later analysis, DRB1 alleles had the most associated TCRs; HLA-C alleles the fewest.

This CDR3 is built from 16 residues. Germline CDR1 reads SEHNR; CDR2 reads FQNEAQ (reference sequence). On this clone itself: The antigen is unknown. The junction does not match germline at one end; this may be a read error.

With 60 Vbeta and 13 Jbeta primers, the PCR was carried out. Produced via immunoSEQ multiplex PCR; TCRdb's table is partial and in-frame only. The sample has nearly 110,000 clones, about three quarters seen once. The sample taken for sequencing was PBMCs. The clonotype was recovered from a young man in good health and CMV-seronegative. The chain combines TRBV7-9 with TRBJ2-7; 8 positions agree with TRBD1. In DNA, the CDR3 is TGTTCCAGCAGCTTAGGAGAGGGACAGGACCCCTACGAGCAGTACTTC. This translates into CSSSLGEGQDPYEQYF.